This T cell receptor beta chain stems from a study of control samples from healthy donors and cancer patients. The repertoire was sequenced with immunoSEQ multiplex PCR; TCRdb's copy has only in-frame clones and lacks some. The data show about 170,000 clones, about nine tenths seen once. The CDR3 contains 14 residues. V was trimmed by 3 bases and J by 6 bases, leaving 11 bases between them. CDR1 is KGHDR and CDR2 is SFDVKD in the germline V gene. J is TRBJ2-1 and V is TRBV24-1, with a possible D match to TRBD1 (6 bases). The sequenced material came from blood. This receptor was identified in a woman between 25 and 40 years old in good health. The DNA for the CDR3 is TGTGCCACCAGTGATACAGGGTTGGGCAATGAGCAGTTCTTC. Encoded protein: CATSDTGLGNEQFF.